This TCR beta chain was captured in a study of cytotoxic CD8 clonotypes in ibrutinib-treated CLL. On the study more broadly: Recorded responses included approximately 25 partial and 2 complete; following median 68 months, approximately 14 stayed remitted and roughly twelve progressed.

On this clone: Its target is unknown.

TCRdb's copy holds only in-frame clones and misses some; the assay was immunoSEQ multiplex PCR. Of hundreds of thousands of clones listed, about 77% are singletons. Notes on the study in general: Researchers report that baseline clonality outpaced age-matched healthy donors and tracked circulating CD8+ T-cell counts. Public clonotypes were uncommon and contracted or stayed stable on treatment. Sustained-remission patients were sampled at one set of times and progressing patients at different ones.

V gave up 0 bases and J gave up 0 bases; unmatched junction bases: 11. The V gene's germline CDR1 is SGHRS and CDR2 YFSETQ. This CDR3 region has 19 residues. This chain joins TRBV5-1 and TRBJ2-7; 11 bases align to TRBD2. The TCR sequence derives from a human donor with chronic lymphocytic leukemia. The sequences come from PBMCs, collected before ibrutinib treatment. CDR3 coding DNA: TGCGCCAGCAGCTTGGAACCGGGACTAGCGGTTGGAGTCTCCTACGAGCAGTACTTC. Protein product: CASSLEPGLAVGVSYEQYF.